Below, 7 T cell receptor beta chains from the same sample are listed, as sequenced in a study of OX40 agonist ivuxolimab in advanced cancers. The assay was immunoSEQ multiplex PCR, and TCRdb's table has in-frame clones only and misses some. The sample has roughly 74,000 clones, approximately 92% seen once; the top ten hold about 8.6%. Sequences were derived from CD4+ or CD8+ T cells sorted from blood, sampled in a trial of the OX40 agonist ivuxolimab. These receptors all come from an adult with an advanced solid tumor such as melanoma, head and neck, liver or kidney cancer.

This clone has only a few counts. The chain employs TRBV4-1 and TRBJ2-5, with D uncertain. Trimming removed 0 bases from V and 3 bases from J, with 17 bases in between. The germline gives CDR1 MGHRA, CDR2 YSYEKL. The CDR3 runs to 17 residues. The CDR3 is CASSQEPPLNAKETQYF. Written as DNA, the CDR3 is TGCGCCAGCAGCCAAGAACCTCCGCTGAATGCCAAAGAGACCCAGTACTTC.

The chain combines TRBV30 with TRBJ2-3; D gene uncertain. Looked up from germline, CDR1 is GTSNPN and CDR2 is SVGIG (reference sequence). V lost 0 bases, J lost 1 base, and 8 bases lay in between. The CDR3 contains 14 residues. CDR3 loop: CAWSVGWGTDTQYF. The CDR3 bases are TGTGCCTGGAGTGTAGGGTGGGGCACAGATACGCAGTATTTT.

CDR3: CAWTQGGTDTQYF. Written as DNA, the CDR3 is TGTGCCTGGACTCAGGGAGGCACAGATACGCAGTATTTT. The V call is TRBV30, the J call TRBJ2-3; D may correspond to TRBD1 or TRBD2 (5 bases each). Looked up from germline, CDR1 is GTSNPN and CDR2 is SVGIG (reference sequence). The V and J ends lost 4 bases and 1 base respectively, with 9 bases between them. The CDR3 consists of 13 residues. The whole variable domain, remainder taken from reference TRBV30 and TRBJ2-3, is SQTIHQWPATLVQPVGSPLSLECTVEGTSNPNLYWYRQAAGRGLQLLFYSVGIGQISSEVPQNLSASRPQDRQFILSSKKLLLSDSGFYLCAWTQGGTDTQYFGPGTRLTVL.

This sequence joins TRBV27 and TRBJ2-7; D might be TRBD1 (6 bases). Trimming stripped 3 bases from V and 5 bases from J, with 14 bases between. The CDR3 loop spans 14 amino acids. Germline assignment: CDR1 MNHEY and CDR2 SMNVEV (reference sequence). The CDR3 sequence is CASSLFQGHHEQYF. In DNA form, the CDR3 reads TGTGCCAGCAGTTTGTTCCAGGGGCACCACGAGCAGTACTTC.

The chain links TRBV2 to TRBJ2-1, with D perhaps TRBD1 (7 bases). V gave up 11 bases and J gave up 2 bases, with 10 bases separating them. The length of the CDR3 is 12 residues. Germline CDR1 is SNHLY and CDR2 is FYNNEI. This CDR3 is CAGGTAYNEQFF. In DNA form, the CDR3 reads TGTGCCGGGGGGACAGCCTACAATGAGCAGTTCTTC.

The J gene is TRBJ1-2, the V gene TRBV29-1; 9 bases fit TRBD1. Germline trimming cut 6 bases from V and 7 bases from J; bases unmatched to any gene: 9. Germline V CDR1 and CDR2: SQVTM, ANQGSEA. The CDR3 covers 13 residues. The CDR3 DNA reads TGCAGCGTCGAGCTAGGGACAGGGAGTGGCTACACCTTC. It translates to CSVELGTGSGYTF.

The CDR3 loop is CASSASGGGTDTQYF. CDR3 DNA: TGTGCCAGCAGTGCAAGCGGGGGGGGCACAGATACGCAGTATTTT. This chain joins TRBV7-2 and TRBJ2-3, with 10 bases matching TRBD2. Germline V gene lookup returns CDR1 SGHTA and CDR2 FQGNSA. The trim removed 6 bases at V and 1 base at J, leaving 4 bases unmatched. There are 15 residues in the CDR3.